Shown below are 12 T cell receptor beta chains from a single sample sequenced in a study of T cell responses to AZD1222 COVID-19 vaccine. The protocol was immunoSEQ multiplex PCR, while the TCRdb copy is restricted to in-frame clones and leaves out a portion. The sample records roughly 70,000 clones, 75% to 95% being singletons. Sequences were derived from peripheral blood, sampled 28 days after the second dose of the MenACWY control vaccine. The receptors here all came from an adult who received the MenACWY meningococcal vaccine as a control.

J is TRBJ2-5 and V is TRBV15; TRBD1 is a possible D gene (6 bases). The germline V and J ends were trimmed by 9 bases and 3 bases, with 8 bases remaining between them. Looked up from germline, CDR1 is LNHNV and CDR2 is YYDKDF (reference sequence). The CDR3 totals 11 residues. The CDR3 nucleotides read TGTGCCACTGCAGGGGAAGAGACCCAGTACTTC. This translates into CATAGEETQYF.

The chain joins TRBV27 to TRBJ2-4; a possible D gene is TRBD2 (6 bases). V lost 2 bases to trimming and J lost 7 bases, with 12 bases between them. The CDR3 is 14 amino acids. In germline, CDR1 is MNHEY, CDR2 SMNVEV (reference sequence). CDR3 nucleotides: TGTGCCAGCAGTTTACGGGGGACTTACAACATTCAGTACTTC. Amino acid sequence: CASSLRGTYNIQYF.

The CDR3 region is CASSLAGGREKLFF. The CDR3, as DNA: TGTGCCAGCAGCTTGGCCGGGGGCCGTGAAAAACTGTTTTTT. This chain links TRBV5-4 with TRBJ1-4; TRBD1 might be the D (6 bases). The CDR3 sequence is 14 residues long. With 0 bases removed from V and 7 bases from J, the gap between germline ends came to 10 bases. The germline CDR1 and CDR2 sequences are SGHNT and YYREEE (reference sequence).

The V and J genes are TRBV7-9 and TRBJ2-3; 10 nucleotides align to TRBD2. Looked up from germline, CDR1 is SEHNR and CDR2 is FQNEAQ (reference sequence). The CDR3 has 18 residues. V lost 2 bases to trimming and J lost 7 bases; unmatched junction nucleotides: 15. DNA for the CDR3: TGTGCCAGCAGCTTACTAGCGGTGGGAGCGGGAGGGCAAAATACGCAGTATTTT. Protein sequence: CASSLLAVGAGGQNTQYF.

For the CDR3, the DNA is TGTGCCAGCTCACCGGGGAGCAATCAGCCCCAGCATTTT. It yields the protein CASSPGSNQPQHF. The rearrangement joins TRBV18 to TRBJ1-5, with D unclear. V was cut by 3 bases and J by 1 base, with 4 bases left in between. In germline, CDR1 is KGHSH, CDR2 LQKENI. The CDR3 loop spans 13 amino acids. Full variable domain (outside the CDR3, taken from reference TRBV18 and TRBJ1-5): NAGVMQNPRHLVRRRGQEARLRCSPMKGHSHVYWYRQLPEEGLKFMVYLQKENIIDESGMPKERFSAEFPKEGPSILRIQQVVRGDSAAYFCASSPGSNQPQHFGDGTRLSIL.

The rearrangement links TRBV2 to TRBJ2-7; 8 bases fit TRBD1. Germline V gene sequence: CDR1 SNHLY, CDR2 FYNNEI. The CDR3 contains 15 residues. V lost 7 bases, J lost 1 base, and 9 bases stayed unmatched. CDR3 in amino acids: CASNYLGQGSYEQYF. DNA of the CDR3: TGTGCCAGCAACTACCTCGGACAGGGATCCTACGAGCAGTACTTC. The whole variable domain, filled in from reference TRBV2 and TRBJ2-7, reads EPEVTQTPSHQVTQMGQEVILRCVPISNHLYFYWYRQILGQKVEFLVSFYNNEISEKSEIFDDQFSVERPDGSNFTLKIRSTKLEDSAMYFCASNYLGQGSYEQYFGPGTRLTVT.

The V and J genes are TRBV5-5 and TRBJ2-5; D is unclear. Trimming shortened V by 1 base and J by 1 base, and 11 bases separated the two germline ends. Germline V CDR1 and CDR2: SGHKS, YYEKEE (reference sequence). The CDR3 loop spans 15 amino acids. The CDR3 region is CASSLNVGIQETQYF. DNA for the CDR3: TGTGCCAGCAGCTTGAACGTAGGGATCCAAGAGACCCAGTACTTC.

V and J are TRBV15 and TRBJ2-1; 8 bases agree with TRBD2. Germline V lookup: CDR1 LNHNV, CDR2 YYDKDF (reference sequence). The CDR3 contains 16 residues. Trimming removed 4 bases from V and 7 bases from J; junction bases left unmatched: 12. CDR3 bases: TGTGCCACCAGCAATGAGTCCAGCGGGAGTTGGAATGAGCAGTTCTTC. It encodes CATSNESSGSWNEQFF. The whole variable domain, filled in from reference TRBV15 and TRBJ2-1, reads DAMVIQNPRYQVTQFGKPVTLSCSQTLNHNVMYWYQQKSSQAPKLLFHYYDKDFNNEADTPDNFQSRRPNTSFCFLDIRSPGLGDTAMYLCATSNESSGSWNEQFFGPGTRLTVL.

This clone was counted once. The J gene is TRBJ1-2, the V gene TRBV30, with D perhaps matching TRBD1 (5 bases). The CDR3 sequence is 10 residues long. Germline CDR1 is GTSNPN and CDR2 is SVGIG (reference sequence). V lost 6 bases and J 8 bases, leaving 10 bases between the germline ends. The CDR3 nucleotides read TGTGCCTGTCAGGGAGAGGGCTACACCTTC. This gives the protein CACQGEGYTF. The full variable domain, with the rest looked up from reference TRBV30 and TRBJ1-2, is SQTIHQWPATLVQPVGSPLSLECTVEGTSNPNLYWYRQAAGRGLQLLFYSVGIGQISSEVPQNLSASRPQDRQFILSSKKLLLSDSGFYLCACQGEGYTFGSGTRLTVV.

In DNA, the CDR3 is TGTGCCTGGAGTAGGGCCTACAATGAGCAGTTCTTC. The encoded protein is CAWSRAYNEQFF. The J gene is TRBJ2-1, the V gene TRBV30; no clear D gene. Per germline, CDR1 GTSNPN and CDR2 SVGIG (reference sequence). The CDR3 extends over 12 amino acids. V shed 2 bases and J shed 2 bases, with 4 bases lying between them.

V usage is TRBV11-2 and J usage is TRBJ2-7, with 9 bases aligning to TRBD1. The V gene end was trimmed by 8 bases and the J gene end by 4 bases; junction bases not matched to a gene: 9. CDR1 and CDR2 from the germline V gene are SGHAT and FQNNGV. The CDR3 sequence is 14 residues long. CDR3 DNA: TGTGCCAGCGGTTGGGGACAGGGTCTTTACGAGCAGTACTTC. This gives the protein CASGWGQGLYEQYF.

The chain joins TRBV4-1 to TRBJ2-5, with 8 positions matching TRBD1. The germline V gene has CDR1 MGHRA and CDR2 YSYEKL. The J segment lost 5 bases and the V segment lost 1 base, leaving 9 bases of the junction unmatched. The CDR3 spans 16 residues. CDR3 DNA: TGCGCCAGCAGCCAAGGGCAGGGGGCTTTCGGGGAGACCCAGTACTTC. Protein: CASSQGQGAFGETQYF.